A selection of T cell receptor beta chains follows, all from one sample in a study of T cells in Graves' hyperthyroidism and ophthalmopathy. MiXCR, run by TCRdb on the multiplex PCR reads, gives a single entry per CDR3 protein. The data show 400,000 to 600,000 distinct CDR3 sequences, with 15% to 20% seen just once and 25% to 30% held by the top ten. Sequenced input: blood. The receptors here all came from a woman between 25 and 40 years old with Graves' ophthalmopathy. Each CDR3 is given with its conserved first and last residue. The D gene is left open where the match is weak. Not all rows give a size; the values are once, few, many and, for expanded clones, a class.

NA,TRBJ2-6,TRBV12-3/TRBV12-4,NA,CASSRAVTFSGANVPTF,TGTGCCAGCAGCCGGGCAGTGACCTTCTCTGGGGCCAACGTCCCGACTTTC
NA,TRBJ2-7,TRBV29-1,NA,CSVLSDTYEQYF,TGCAGCGTTCTTAGCGATACCTACGAGCAGTACTTC
many,TRBJ1-2,TRBV18,TRBD1,CASSPGQPSNYGYTF,TGTGCCAGCTCACCGGGACAGCCTAGTAACTATGGCTACACCTTC
many,TRBJ2-5,TRBV7-2,NA,CASIKGRETQYF,TGTGCCAGCATCAAAGGTCGGGAGACCCAGTACTTC
many,TRBJ2-7,TRBV18,TRBD1,CASSPDRASYEQYF,TGTGCCAGCTCACCGGACAGGGCTTCCTACGAGCAGTACTTC
few,TRBJ2-3,TRBV5-6,NA,CASSLVRFGDTYTDTQYF,TGTGCCAGCAGCTTGGTTCGATTCGGGGACACTTACACAGATACGCAGTATTTT
few,TRBJ1-2,TRBV6-1,NA,CASTPAPNYGYTF,TGTGCCAGCACCCCGGCGCCAAACTATGGCTACACCTTC
few,TRBJ2-1,TRBV20-1,NA,CSAVDGTSSYNEQFF,TGCAGTGCCGTCGATGGGACAAGCTCCTACAATGAGCAGTTCTTC
NA,TRBJ2-5,TRBV6-1,NA,CASSENQETQYF,TGTGCCAGCAGTGAAAACCAAGAGACCCAGTACTTC
few,TRBJ2-7,TRBV9,NA,CASSEIGTQGSEQYF,TGTGCCAGCAGTGAAATCGGGACCCAAGGCTCCGAGCAGTACTTC
many,TRBJ2-1,TRBV11-2,NA,CASSLEVSQNEQFF,TGTGCCAGCAGCTTAGAGGTGTCGCAGAATGAGCAGTTCTTC
NA,TRBJ2-7,TRBV19,NA,CASSIDPGANYEQYF,TGTGCCAGTAGTATTGATCCGGGGGCCAACTACGAGCAGTACTTC
many,TRBJ2-2,TRBV20-1,NA,CSARSTGTHTGELFF,TGCAGTGCTAGATCTACGGGGACGCACACCGGGGAGCTGTTTTTT
NA,TRBJ2-2,TRBV20-1,TRBD1,CSADMDRAPGELFF,TGCAGTGCTGACATGGACAGGGCCCCCGGGGAGCTGTTTTTT
NA,TRBJ2-7,TRBV4-1,NA,CASSQSLAKRTAYEQYF,TGCGCCAGCAGCCAGTCATTGGCAAAGAGAACTGCCTACGAGCAGTACTTC
many,TRBJ1-2,TRBV5-1,TRBD1,CASSLSSGGHGYTF,TGCGCCAGCAGCTTGTCATCAGGGGGCCATGGCTACACCTTC
many,TRBJ2-3,TRBV2,TRBD2,CASSSSGRMDTQYF,TGTGCCAGCAGCAGTAGCGGGAGAATGGATACGCAGTATTTT
NA,TRBJ2-7,TRBV30,TRBD2,CAWRLAGFHEQYF,TGTGCCTGGAGACTAGCGGGATTCCACGAGCAGTACTTC
NA,TRBJ1-2,TRBV24-1,NA,CATSDPGQSFYGYTF,TGTGCCACCAGTGATCCGGGGCAGTCCTTCTATGGCTACACCTTC
many,TRBJ2-3,TRBV5-1,TRBD2,CASSWPIESQRGSTDTQYF,TGCGCCAGCAGCTGGCCCATCGAGTCCCAGCGGGGATCCACAGATACGCAGTATTTT
few,TRBJ2-7,TRBV6-5,TRBD2,CASSYRTSGRRDEQYF,TGTGCCAGCAGTTACCGGACTAGCGGGAGGAGGGACGAGCAGTACTTC
many,TRBJ2-7,TRBV27,TRBD1,CATRHRQGSYEQYF,TGTGCCACCCGACACCGACAGGGCTCCTACGAGCAGTACTTC
many,TRBJ1-5,TRBV28,NA,CASSDQYQPQHF,TGTGCCAGCAGCGATCAATATCAGCCCCAGCATTTT
NA,TRBJ2-2,TRBV19,TRBD2,CASSIVVLAGLSVTGELFF,TGTGCCAGTAGTATAGTGGTCCTAGCGGGATTGAGCGTCACCGGGGAGCTGTTTTTT
many,TRBJ1-2,TRBV6-5,NA,CASSYSINYDGYTF,TGTGCCAGCAGTTACTCGATTAACTATGATGGCTACACCTTC
NA,TRBJ2-3,TRBV20-1,NA,CSASNRLTDTQYF,TGCAGTGCTAGTAACAGACTAACAGATACGCAGTATTTT